This is a list of T cell receptor beta chains from one sample in a study of human T cells and chemical hapten exposure. TCRdb reprocessed the RACE reads with MiXCR, giving one entry per CDR3 protein. The table has roughly 38,000 distinct CDR3 sequences, less than 8.5% seen once. Sequenced material: whole blood, taken in connection with sensitization to the hapten diphenylcyclopropenone (DPC). The receptors were gathered from a woman in her forties or fifties with alopecia areata. Some clones in this sample may be carry-over from other donors' samples. The CDR3 runs from the conserved cysteine through the conserved F or W. D genes are given only for firm matches. A row's size may be missing; if present it is once, few, many or a size class.

v_call,j_call,d_call,clone_size,cdr3_aa,cdr3_nt
TRBV11-1,TRBJ1-6,TRBD1,.,CASSPRTGAYNSPLHF,TGTGCCAGCAGCCCACGGACAGGCGCCTATAATTCACCCCTCCACTTT
TRBV11-2,TRBJ2-1,.,many,CASSPRTYNEQFF,TGTGCCAGCAGCCCTCGTACCTACAATGAGCAGTTCTTC
TRBV24-1,TRBJ2-3,.,many,CATSDLEDTQYF,TGTGCCACCAGTGATTTGGAAGATACGCAGTATTTT
TRBV29-1,TRBJ1-6,TRBD1,many,CSVMDRENSPLHF,TGCAGCGTTATGGACAGGGAGAATTCACCCCTCCACTTT
TRBV14,TRBJ2-1,.,many,CASSLSSGEQFF,TGTGCCAGCAGCCTTAGTAGCGGTGAGCAGTTCTTC
TRBV29-1,TRBJ1-3,.,.,CSVHLESGDSGNTIYF,TGCAGCGTTCATCTGGAAAGCGGGGACTCTGGAAACACCATATATTTT
TRBV11-2,TRBJ1-1,.,many,CASSRIQSMNTEAFF,TGTGCCAGCAGCAGGATACAGAGCATGAACACTGAAGCTTTCTTT
TRBV7-2,TRBJ2-3,.,many,CASSPRGRNTDTQYF,TGTGCCAGCAGCCCCCGGGGGCGCAACACAGATACGCAGTATTTT
TRBV18,TRBJ1-1,.,few,CASSPPRLPNTEAFF,TGTGCCAGCTCACCACCAAGACTCCCGAACACTGAAGCTTTCTTT
TRBV18,TRBJ1-6,TRBD1,many,CASSPRDSFSPLHF,TGTGCCAGCTCACCACGGGACAGCTTTTCACCCCTCCACTTT
TRBV12-5,TRBJ1-4,TRBD1,many,CASGKGQGANEKLFF,TGTGCTAGTGGTAAAGGACAGGGCGCTAATGAAAAACTGTTTTTT
TRBV27,TRBJ2-2,TRBD1,.,CASSSGRAGGPGELFF,TGTGCCAGCAGTTCCGGTCGGGCAGGGGGCCCCGGGGAGCTGTTTTTT
TRBV2,TRBJ2-4,.,many,CASSEREGMNIQYF,TGTGCCAGCAGTGAACGTGAGGGGATGAACATTCAGTACTTC